The T cell receptor beta chain under discussion was sequenced for a study of PD-L1 blockade in urothelial cancer (TCRdb year 2017). Describing the broader study: Therapy was started in about 2014 for all patients, and atezolizumab 1,200 mg was administered intravenously every 3 weeks. About nine tenths of the roughly 29 patients were males with bladder-origin urothelial cancer, and about 60% of the roughly 30 reported a prior smoking history. Patients had an ECOG performance status of 0 or 1 and had received between 0 and 3 prior chemotherapy regimens. Blood samples were analyzed at 3 weeks after treatment start (second dose) and at 6 weeks after treatment start. Blood samples gave median yields of about 150,000 T cells and over 80,000 unique TCRs, along with a median clonality of 0.080. An exploratory multi-omic analysis was conducted of the somatic, immune and clinical correlates of response to PD-L1 blockade with atezolizumab in urothelial cancer. Pretreatment tumor samples and matched peripheral blood, collected serially before and after atezolizumab treatment, underwent TCR sequencing. Progression-free survival longer than 6 months counted as durable clinical benefit, and TCR features were additionally tested against both progression-free and overall survival. Whole exome sequencing and RNA sequencing of pretreatment tumors were performed alongside TCR sequencing in the same patients. Durable clinical benefit was achieved by nine patients and was not achieved by 20 patients. Some 30 patients had pretreatment blood TCR-seq, some 25 had at least one posttreatment blood collection, and some 25 had tumor TCR-seq. What the authors observed across the whole study: Patients with durable benefit showed greater expansion of tumor-associated TCR clones in peripheral blood 3 weeks after starting treatment (n of about 20, p = 0.022). A pretreatment peripheral blood TCR clonality below the median was linked to improved progression-free and overall survival. Small sample size (n of about 30) and many exploratory analyses mean the results are intended to be hypothesis-generating.

Synthetic TCR analog templates were spiked into each PCR so that absolute template abundance could be estimated from read counts. TCRbeta CDR3 regions were amplified from genomic DNA with bias-controlled V and J gene primers using the immunoSEQ assay. Rearranged TCRbeta segments were sequenced at approximately 20X coverage. In the source study's methods: Sequencing errors were corrected by clustering, and CDR3s were annotated against IMGT so that V, D and J genes could be assigned. Only productive TCRbeta rearrangements were used in downstream analyses, excluding out-of-frame or stop-codon sequences. Clonality was computed as one minus Shannon entropy normalized by the log of the number of unique productive sequences. Fisher's exact test with Benjamini-Hochberg correction, at a threshold of adjusted p below 0.01, was used to find clones that differed between time points or between blood and tumor. The immuneACCESS repertoire file appears here via TCRdb, limited to in-frame rearrangements. These files lack a portion of the clones; in checked studies, under half of the deficit traces to unresolved V genes, and the cause of the others is not known. The V and J calls and clone size come from that table; D and trimming were worked out from the DNA. Recorded for this sample are tens of thousands of clones; roughly 90% of them occurred a single time. Jointly, the top ten make up 4.5% to 5% of the sample.

On this clone: This receptor's antigen is unknown. No base quality information exists; no much larger clone differs at one position.

The CDR3, from cysteine to phenylalanine, totals 16 residues. The kept DNA is CDR3 alone, 48 bases in frame from the first base. Here V drops 4 bases and J drops 1 base, and the junction holds 7 bases not matched to any gene. Based on the germline V gene, the CDR1 and CDR2 sequences are SGDLS and YYNGEE. Reading the label with the study, this specimen's time point is: pretreatment peripheral blood. The cohort comprised 29 patients with locally advanced or metastatic urothelial carcinoma treated at Memorial Sloan Kettering on a trial protocol. Peripheral blood mononuclear cells were collected from each patient pretreatment and during treatment, giving between 1 and 8 total time points per patient. The Qiagen DNeasy Blood extraction kit was used to purify genomic DNA from total PBMCs and from tumor samples. PBMCs were collected pretreatment and during treatment and were isolated and stored as previously described.

Here the chain combines TRBV9 and TRBJ2-5; the junction holds 10 bases that match TRBD2. This TCR was sampled from a man aged 65 to 85 with urothelial cancer. The sequencing used PBMCs, collected around atezolizumab (anti-PD-L1) treatment. The CDR3 reads as follows: CASSPLAGALQETQYF. The DNA sequence reads TGTGCCAGCAGCCCCCTAGCGGGAGCCCTCCAAGAGACCCAGTACTTC. The full variable domain, completed from the reference TRBV9 and TRBJ2-5 proteins outside the CDR3, reads DSGVTQTPKHLITATGQRVTLRCSPRSGDLSVYWYQQSLDQGLQFLIQYYNGEERAKGNILERFSAQQFPDLHSELNLSSLELGDSALYFCASSPLAGALQETQYFGPGTRLLVL.